This T cell receptor (beta chain) was observed in a study of OX40 agonist ivuxolimab in advanced cancers. Germline V gene sequence: CDR1 SGHTA, CDR2 FQGNSA. V was pared by 4 bases and J by 7 bases, with 10 bases of the junction left unmatched. This CDR3 is 18 amino acids long. Researchers took blood at baseline, on cycle 4 day 1, and on cycle 7 day 1. Profiling relied on immunoSEQ multiplex PCR, and the TCRdb table lists in-frame clones only, not all of them. The table lists tens of thousands of clones, about 85% of them singletons, with around 2% in the top ten. This receptor was identified in an adult with an advanced solid tumor such as melanoma, head and neck, liver or kidney cancer. The chain links TRBV7-2 to TRBJ2-1; 16 bases agree with TRBD2. The specimen was CD4+ or CD8+ T cells sorted from blood, collected in a trial of the OX40 agonist ivuxolimab. CDR3: CASSSGGLAGGPWNEQFF. The CDR3 nucleotides read TGTGCCAGCAGCTCAGGGGGACTAGCGGGAGGGCCGTGGAATGAGCAGTTCTTC. Variable domain in full (rest from reference TRBV7-2 and TRBJ2-1): GAGVSQSPSNKVTEKGKDVELRCDPISGHTALYWYRQSLGQGLEFLIYFQGNSAPDKSGLPSDRFSAERTGGSVSTLTIQRTQQEDSAVYLCASSSGGLAGGPWNEQFFGPGTRLTVL.